This T cell receptor beta chain originates from a study of regulatory T cells in long-lasting Graves disease. Broader study findings: TRBV28 was favored in persistent disease, as were TRBJ1-2 and TRBJ2-5. Comparison showed that persistent patients shared more public clonotypes (about 2,600) than new patients (about 970). No thyroid tissue was studied; the work used peripheral blood only.

As to this clonotype: Its specificity is unknown.

Time point meaning: newly diagnosed GD, antithyroid drugs for less than 3 months. TCR sequences were obtained from RNA taken from PBMCs. Combining iRepertoire HTBI primers with Arm-PCR of CDR3 regions, the authors built TCR beta libraries. TCRdb re-analysed the multiplex PCR reads in MiXCR, keeping a single row per CDR3 protein. The sample has about 440,000 distinct CDR3 sequences; about 15% are singletons. The CDR3 has 18 amino acids. In germline, CDR1 is MGHRA, CDR2 YSYEKL. The V segment lost 2 bases and the J segment 4 bases; nucleotides outside the gene matches: 13. These same data were also listed under a study on T cells in Graves' hyperthyroidism and ophthalmopathy. According to that study: Using the HTBI primer set, a first-round RT-PCR was run on the TCR CDR3.

The sample here was peripheral blood mononuclear cells (PBMCs), taken at new diagnosis, from a patient treated with antithyroid drugs. This rearrangement joins TRBV4-1 to TRBJ2-7, with 11 nucleotides matching TRBD1. The sequence derives from a woman younger than 35 with Graves disease. Here the CDR3 reads CASSQWKARTGGRYEQYF. The CDR3 nucleotides are TGCGCCAGCAGCCAATGGAAGGCCCGGACAGGGGGCAGGTACGAGCAGTACTTC.